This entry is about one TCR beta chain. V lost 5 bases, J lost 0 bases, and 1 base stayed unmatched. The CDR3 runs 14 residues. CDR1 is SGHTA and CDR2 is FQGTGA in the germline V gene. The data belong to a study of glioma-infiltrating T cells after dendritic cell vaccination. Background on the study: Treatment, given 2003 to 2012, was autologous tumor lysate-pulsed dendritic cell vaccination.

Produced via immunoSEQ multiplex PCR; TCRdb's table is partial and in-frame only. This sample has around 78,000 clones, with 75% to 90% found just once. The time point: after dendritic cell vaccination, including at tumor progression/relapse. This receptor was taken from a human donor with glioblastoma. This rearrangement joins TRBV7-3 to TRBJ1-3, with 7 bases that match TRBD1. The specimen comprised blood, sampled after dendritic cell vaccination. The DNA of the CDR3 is TGTGCCAGCAGCCCAGGGGGCTCTGGAAACACCATATATTTT. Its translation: CASSPGGSGNTIYF.